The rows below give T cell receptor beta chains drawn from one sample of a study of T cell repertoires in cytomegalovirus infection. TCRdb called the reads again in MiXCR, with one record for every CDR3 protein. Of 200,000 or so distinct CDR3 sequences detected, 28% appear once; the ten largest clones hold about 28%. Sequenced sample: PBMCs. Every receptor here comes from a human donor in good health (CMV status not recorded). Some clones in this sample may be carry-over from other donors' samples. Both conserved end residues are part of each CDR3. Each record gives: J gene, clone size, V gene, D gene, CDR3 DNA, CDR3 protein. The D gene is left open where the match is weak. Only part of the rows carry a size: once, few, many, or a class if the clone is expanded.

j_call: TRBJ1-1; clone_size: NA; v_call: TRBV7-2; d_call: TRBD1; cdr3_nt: TGTGCCAGCAGACAGGGGATGGAGGAGGCTGAAGCTTTCTTT; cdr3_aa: CASRQGMEEAEAFF
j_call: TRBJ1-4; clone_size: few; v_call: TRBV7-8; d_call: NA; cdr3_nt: TGTGCCAGCAGCTTTCCGGGCGGTGAAAAACTGTTTTTT; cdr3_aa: CASSFPGGEKLFF
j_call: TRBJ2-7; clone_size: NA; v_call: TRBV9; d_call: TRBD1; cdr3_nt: TGTGCCAGCAGCGGCCGGGACAGGGGGTTCTACGAGCAGTACTTC; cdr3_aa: CASSGRDRGFYEQYF
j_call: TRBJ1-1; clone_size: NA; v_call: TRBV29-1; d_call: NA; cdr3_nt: TGCAGCGTTCCTGACAGGACGAACACTGAAGCTTTCTTT; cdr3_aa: CSVPDRTNTEAFF
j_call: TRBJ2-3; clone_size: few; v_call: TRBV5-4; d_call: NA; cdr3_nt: TGTGCCAGCGGTTCTCAGGGGAGGACAGATACGCAGTATTTT; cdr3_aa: CASGSQGRTDTQYF
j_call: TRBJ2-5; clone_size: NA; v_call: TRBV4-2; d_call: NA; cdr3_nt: TGTGCCAGCAGCCAAGGTGGCGGGGAGTACCAAGAGACCCAGTACTTC; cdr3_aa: CASSQGGGEYQETQYF
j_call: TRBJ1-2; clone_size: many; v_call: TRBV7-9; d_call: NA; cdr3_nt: TGTGCCAGCAGCTTAGTTCCTGGCGGGATAGATGGCTACACCTTC; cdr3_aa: CASSLVPGGIDGYTF
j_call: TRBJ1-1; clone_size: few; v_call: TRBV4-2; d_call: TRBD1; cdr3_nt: TGTGCCAGCAGCCAAGAGGAATCCCAGGGGGCCTACACTGAAGCTTTCTTT; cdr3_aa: CASSQEESQGAYTEAFF
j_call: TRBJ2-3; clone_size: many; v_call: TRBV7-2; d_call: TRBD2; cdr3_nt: TGTGCCAGCAGCCGAGACGGCGGGGGGACCCCAGATACGCAGTATTTT; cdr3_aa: CASSRDGGGTPDTQYF
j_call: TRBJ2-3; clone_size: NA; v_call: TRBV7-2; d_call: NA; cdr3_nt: TGTGCCAGCAGCCCCGGTGGCTGGTACACAGATACGCAGTATTTT; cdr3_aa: CASSPGGWYTDTQYF
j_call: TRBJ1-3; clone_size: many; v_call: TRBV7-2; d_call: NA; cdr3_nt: TGTGCCAGCAGCTTAGGGGGTACCGGAAACACCATATATTTT; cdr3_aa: CASSLGGTGNTIYF
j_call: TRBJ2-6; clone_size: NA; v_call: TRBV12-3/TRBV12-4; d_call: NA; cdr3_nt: NA; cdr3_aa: CASILGGIPSGANVLTF
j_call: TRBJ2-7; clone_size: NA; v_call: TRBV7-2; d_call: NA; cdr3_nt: TGTGCCAGCAGCCCCTCCTTAGGGACGAGCGAGCAGTACTTC; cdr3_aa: CASSPSLGTSEQYF
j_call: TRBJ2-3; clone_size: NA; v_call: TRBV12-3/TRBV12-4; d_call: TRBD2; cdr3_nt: TGTGCCAGCAGTTTAGGGAGGGAGGGGTCTACGTATTTT; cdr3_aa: CASSLGREGSTYF
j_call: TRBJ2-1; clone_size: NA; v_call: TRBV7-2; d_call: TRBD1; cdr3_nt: TGTGCCAGCAGCTTCGCCGGGACAGGGGCCTTCAATGAGCAGTTCTTC; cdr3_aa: CASSFAGTGAFNEQFF
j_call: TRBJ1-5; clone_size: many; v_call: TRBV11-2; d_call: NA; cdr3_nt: TGTGCCAGCAGCTTGGGGGCAGGGCAGCCCCAGCATTTT; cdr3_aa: CASSLGAGQPQHF
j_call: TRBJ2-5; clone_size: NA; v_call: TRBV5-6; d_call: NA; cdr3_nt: TGTGCCAGCAGCGAAGACCTTTCCGGGACCCAGTACTTC; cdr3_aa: CASSEDLSGTQYF
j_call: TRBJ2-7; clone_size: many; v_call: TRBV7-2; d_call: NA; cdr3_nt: TGTGCCAGCAGCGTACAACCACGGGGCGAGCAGTACTTC; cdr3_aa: CASSVQPRGEQYF
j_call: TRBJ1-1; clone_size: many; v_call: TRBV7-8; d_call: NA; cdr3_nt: TGTGCCAGCAGCGTGAGGGAGCTGAACACTGAAGCTTTCTTT; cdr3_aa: CASSVRELNTEAFF
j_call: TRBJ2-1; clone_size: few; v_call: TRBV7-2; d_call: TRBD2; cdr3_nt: TGTGCCAGCAGCTTGAGCCTTGGGGGGGGCAATGAGCAGTTCTTC; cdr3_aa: CASSLSLGGGNEQFF
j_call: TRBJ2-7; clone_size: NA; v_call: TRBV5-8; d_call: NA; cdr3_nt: TGTGCCAGCAGCTTGAGCAGGGATATTATTTCCCTCGAGCAGTACTTC; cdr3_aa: CASSLSRDIISLEQYF
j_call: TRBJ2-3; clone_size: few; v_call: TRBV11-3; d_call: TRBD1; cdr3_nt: TGTGCCAGCAGCTTGGGACAGGGGGCGGGAGATACGCAGTATTTT; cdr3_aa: CASSLGQGAGDTQYF
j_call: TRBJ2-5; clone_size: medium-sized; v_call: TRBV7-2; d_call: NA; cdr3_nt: NA; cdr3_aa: CASSSFGAGGETQYF
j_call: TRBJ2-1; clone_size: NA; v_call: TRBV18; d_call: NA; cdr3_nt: TGTGCCAGCTCACCTAGGACGGAGAACAATGAGCAGTTCTTC; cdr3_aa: CASSPRTENNEQFF
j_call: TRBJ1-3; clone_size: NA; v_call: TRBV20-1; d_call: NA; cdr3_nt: TGCAGTGCCCGGACAGCGTCTGGAAACACCATATATTTT; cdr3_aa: CSARTASGNTIYF
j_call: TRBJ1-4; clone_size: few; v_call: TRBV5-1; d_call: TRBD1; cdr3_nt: TGCGCCAGCAGACGGACCGGGACAGGGGGCGAGGAGGGAGAAAAACTGTTTTTT; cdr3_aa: CASRRTGTGGEEGEKLFF
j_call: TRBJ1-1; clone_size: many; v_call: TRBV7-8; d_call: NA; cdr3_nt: TGTGCCAGCAGCTTCCCTGACGGATCAGCTTTCTTT; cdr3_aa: CASSFPDGSAFF
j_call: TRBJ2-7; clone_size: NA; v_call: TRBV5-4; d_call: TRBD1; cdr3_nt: TGTGCCAGCAGCTTACCCGGGACAGGGGTCTTTTACGAGCAGTACTTC; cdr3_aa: CASSLPGTGVFYEQYF
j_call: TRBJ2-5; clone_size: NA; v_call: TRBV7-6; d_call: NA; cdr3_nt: TGTGCCAGCAGCTTAGCCGGGGTAGATCGGGAGACCCAGTACTTC; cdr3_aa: CASSLAGVDRETQYF
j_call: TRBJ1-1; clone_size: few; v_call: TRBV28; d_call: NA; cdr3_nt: TGTGCCAGCAGTTTCTCGGGGGGGGGCACTGAAGCTTTCTTT; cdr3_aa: CASSFSGGGTEAFF
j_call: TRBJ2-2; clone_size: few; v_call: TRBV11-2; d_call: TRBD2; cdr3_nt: TGTGCCAGCAGTTCCGGGACTAGGAACACCGGGGAGCTGTTTTTT; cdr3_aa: CASSSGTRNTGELFF
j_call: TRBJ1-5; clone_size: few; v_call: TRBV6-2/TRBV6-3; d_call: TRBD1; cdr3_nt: TGTGCCAGCAGCCCCGGGACAGGGGGCTTGGATGGCAATCAGCCCCAGCATTTT; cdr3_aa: CASSPGTGGLDGNQPQHF
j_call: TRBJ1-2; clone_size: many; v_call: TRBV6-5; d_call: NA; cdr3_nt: TGTGCCAGCAGCCCCGTGGGGGGCCATGGCTACACCTTC; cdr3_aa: CASSPVGGHGYTF
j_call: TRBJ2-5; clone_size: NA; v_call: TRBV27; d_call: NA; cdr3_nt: TGTGCCAGCAGTTTCAGGCCCCAAGAGACCCAGTACTTC; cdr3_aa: CASSFRPQETQYF
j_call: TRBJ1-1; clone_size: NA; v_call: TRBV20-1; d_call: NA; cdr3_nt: TGCAGCGGACAGAGGGGGATAGATGAAGCTTTCTTT; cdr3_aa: CSGQRGIDEAFF
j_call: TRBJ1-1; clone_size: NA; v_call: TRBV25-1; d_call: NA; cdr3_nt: TGTGCCAGTTCGAGGCCAGGGTTGAACACTGAAGCTTTCTTT; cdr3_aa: CASSRPGLNTEAFF
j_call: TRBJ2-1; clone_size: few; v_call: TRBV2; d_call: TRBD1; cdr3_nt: TGTGCCAGCAGTACACAGATTACCGGGACAGAGGATAATGAGCAGTTCTTC; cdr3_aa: CASSTQITGTEDNEQFF
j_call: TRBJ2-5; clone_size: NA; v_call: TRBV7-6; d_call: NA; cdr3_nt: TGTGCCAGCAGCCGCAGGGACACCCAGTACCAAGAGACCCAGTACTTC; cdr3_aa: CASSRRDTQYQETQYF
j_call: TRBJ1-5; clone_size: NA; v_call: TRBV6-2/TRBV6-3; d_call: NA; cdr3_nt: TGTGCCAGCAGTTATCCCGGCAGGGGACGCCTATGGAGCAATCAGCCCCAGCATTTT; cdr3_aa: CASSYPGRGRLWSNQPQHF
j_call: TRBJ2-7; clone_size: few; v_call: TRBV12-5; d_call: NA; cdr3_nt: TGTGCTAGTGGTTTGCTAAGGGACGAGCAGTACTTC; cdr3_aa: CASGLLRDEQYF
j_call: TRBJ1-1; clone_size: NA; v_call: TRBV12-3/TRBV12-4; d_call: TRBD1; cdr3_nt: TGTGCCAGCAGAAAACAGGGGGCTGGCACTGAAGCTTTCTTT; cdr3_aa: CASRKQGAGTEAFF
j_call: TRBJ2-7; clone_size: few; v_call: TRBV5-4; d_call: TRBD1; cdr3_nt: TGTGCCAGCAGCCTTGGGACAGGGGGCTCTGGCGAGCAGTACTTC; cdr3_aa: CASSLGTGGSGEQYF
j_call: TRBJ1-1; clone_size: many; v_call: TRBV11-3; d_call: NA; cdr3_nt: TGTGCCAGCAGCTTAGGGGTCGGCACTGAAGCTTTCTTT; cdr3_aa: CASSLGVGTEAFF
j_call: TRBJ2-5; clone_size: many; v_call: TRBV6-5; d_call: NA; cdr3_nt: TGTGCCAGCAGTTACATAGGGGAAGGGGAGACCCAGTACTTC; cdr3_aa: CASSYIGEGETQYF
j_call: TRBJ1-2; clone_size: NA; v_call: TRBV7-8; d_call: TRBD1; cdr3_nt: TGTGCCAGCAGCCCCAGGACAGGGATGAACTATGGCTACACCTTC; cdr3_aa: CASSPRTGMNYGYTF
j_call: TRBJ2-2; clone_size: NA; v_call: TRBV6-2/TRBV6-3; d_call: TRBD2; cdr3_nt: TGTGCCAGCAGTTACTTACAGCGGGGGGGCCGCACCGGGGAGCTGTTTTTT; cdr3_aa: CASSYLQRGGRTGELFF
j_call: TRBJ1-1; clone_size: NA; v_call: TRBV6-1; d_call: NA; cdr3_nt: TGTGCCAGCCAGGAGACAGCGAACACTGAAGCTTTCTTT; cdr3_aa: CASQETANTEAFF
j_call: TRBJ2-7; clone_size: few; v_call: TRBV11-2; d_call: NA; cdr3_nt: TGTGCCAGCAGCCCCTTGGGCGGAGCCTCCTACGAGCAGTACTTC; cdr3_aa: CASSPLGGASYEQYF
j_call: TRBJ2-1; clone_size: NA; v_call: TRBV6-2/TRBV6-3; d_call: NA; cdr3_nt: TGTGCCAGCGTCCAAAGCAGACCAGGGGGGAATGAGCAGTTCTTC; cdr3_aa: CASVQSRPGGNEQFF
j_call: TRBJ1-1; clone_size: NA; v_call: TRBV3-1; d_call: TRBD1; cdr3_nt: TGTGCCAGCAGCCAGACCTCCGGGACAGGGGGCGGGAACACTGAAGCTTTCTTT; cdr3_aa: CASSQTSGTGGGNTEAFF
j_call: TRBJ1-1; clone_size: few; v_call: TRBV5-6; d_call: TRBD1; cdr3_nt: TGTGCCAGCAGTCCCCCTTTGGGAAGGGGGCGCGCCATCACTGAAGCTTTCTTT; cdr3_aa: CASSPPLGRGRAITEAFF
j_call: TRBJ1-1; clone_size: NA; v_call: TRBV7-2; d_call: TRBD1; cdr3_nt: TGTGCCAGCAGCTTAACAGGGGCCACTGAAGCTTTCTTT; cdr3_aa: CASSLTGATEAFF
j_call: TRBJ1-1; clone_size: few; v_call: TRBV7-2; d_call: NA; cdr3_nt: TGTGCCAGCAGCCAAAGGTCCTCAGGGTTGAACACTGAAGCTTTCTTT; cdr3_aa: CASSQRSSGLNTEAFF
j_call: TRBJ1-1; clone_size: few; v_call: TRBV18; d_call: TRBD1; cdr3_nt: TGTGCCAGCTCACCGTCTGTACAGGGGTGGGACACTGAAGCTTTCTTT; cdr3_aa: CASSPSVQGWDTEAFF
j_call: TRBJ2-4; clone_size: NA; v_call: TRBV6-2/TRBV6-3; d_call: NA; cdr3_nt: TGTGCCAGCAGTCCGCTGGACTATACACTGAAGGGGGCCAAAAACATTCAGTACTTC; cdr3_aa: CASSPLDYTLKGAKNIQYF
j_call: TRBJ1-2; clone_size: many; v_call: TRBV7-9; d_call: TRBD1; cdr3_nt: TGTGCCAGCAGCTTTTACTCGACAGGGTCCTATGGCTACACCTTC; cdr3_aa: CASSFYSTGSYGYTF